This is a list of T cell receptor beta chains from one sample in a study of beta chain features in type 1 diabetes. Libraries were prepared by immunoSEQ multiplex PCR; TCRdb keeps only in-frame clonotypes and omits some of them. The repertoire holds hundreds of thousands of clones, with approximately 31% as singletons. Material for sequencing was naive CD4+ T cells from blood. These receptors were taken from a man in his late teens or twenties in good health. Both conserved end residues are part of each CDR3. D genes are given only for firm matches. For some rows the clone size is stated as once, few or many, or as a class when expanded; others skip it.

CAIGTSGTDTQYF TGTGCCATCGGGACTAGCGGCACAGATACGCAGTATTTT few TRBJ2-3 TRBD2 TRBV10-3
CASSLGSSFDKSSYEQYF TGTGCCAGCAGCTTAGGCAGTAGTTTCGACAAGAGCTCCTACGAGCAGTACTTC few TRBJ2-7 . TRBV11-2
CASSKAHPSSGRRDGELFF TGTGCCAGCAGCAAAGCGCATCCATCTAGCGGGAGAAGAGACGGGGAGCTGTTTTTT . TRBJ2-2 . TRBV21-1
CASSVLAGAVNEQFF TGTGCCAGCAGCGTACTAGCGGGAGCTGTCAATGAGCAGTTCTTC . TRBJ2-1 TRBD2 TRBV9
CASSLGRSTDTQYF TGTGCCAGCAGCTTAGGCAGGAGCACAGATACGCAGTATTTT . TRBJ2-3 . TRBV7-2
CASSASAAQAKNIQYF TGTGCCAGCAGTGCCTCAGCGGCCCAAGCCAAAAACATTCAGTACTTC once TRBJ2-4 . TRBV25-1
CASSPWDAQGNQPQHF TGTGCCAGCAGCCCGTGGGACGCACAGGGCAATCAGCCCCAGCATTTT few TRBJ1-5 . TRBV7-8
CAWSVRRQGYNEQFF TGTGCCTGGAGTGTCCGTAGACAGGGGTACAATGAGCAGTTCTTC few TRBJ2-1 TRBD1 TRBV30
CASSKDGETKNIQYF TGTGCCAGCAGCAAAGACGGGGAAACCAAAAACATTCAGTACTTC . TRBJ2-4 . TRBV21-1
CASSQDQSTTNEKLFF TGTGCCAGCAGCCAAGATCAGAGTACAACTAATGAAAAACTGTTTTTT few TRBJ1-4 . TRBV4-2
CSATDERTQYF TGCAGTGCCACGGACGAGAGGACCCAGTACTTC few TRBJ2-5 . TRBV20-1
CASSFEGFNTEAFF TGTGCCAGCAGCTTCGAGGGTTTCAACACTGAAGCTTTCTTT few TRBJ1-1 . TRBV7-9
CASSSFAGGNEQFF TGTGCCAGCAGCTCCTTTGCGGGAGGCAATGAGCAGTTCTTC . TRBJ2-1 TRBD2 TRBV7-3
CASSLHTGGELFF TGTGCCAGCAGCTTACATACTGGCGGGGAGCTGTTTTTT once TRBJ2-2 . TRBV7-9
CATSIRGMETQYF TGTGCCACCAGCATCAGGGGGATGGAGACCCAGTACTTC . TRBJ2-5 TRBD1 TRBV15
CSAGPGPSYNEQFF TGCAGCGCGGGACCAGGGCCTTCCTACAATGAGCAGTTCTTC . TRBJ2-1 . TRBV29-1
CSVEQGYEQYF TGCAGCGTTGAGCAGGGCTACGAGCAGTACTTC . TRBJ2-7 . TRBV29-1
CASSLYEDTQYF TGCGCCAGCAGCTTGTATGAAGATACCCAGTACTTC . TRBJ2-5 . TRBV5-1
CASSLNSGKETQYF TGTGCCAGCAGCTTGAATAGCGGGAAAGAGACCCAGTACTTC few TRBJ2-5 TRBD2 TRBV5-6
CAWSGSYEQYF TGTGCCTGGTCCGGCTCCTACGAGCAGTACTTC . TRBJ2-7 . TRBV30
CASSRSPGQRFTDTQYF TGTGCCAGCAGTCGGTCCCCGGGACAGCGTTTCACAGATACGCAGTATTTT . TRBJ2-3 TRBD1 TRBV27
CASSWEMGRSTDTQYF TGTGCCAGCAGCTGGGAGATGGGTCGTAGCACAGATACGCAGTATTTT . TRBJ2-3 . TRBV7-9
CATSRDLASTDTQYF TGTGCCACCAGCAGAGATTTGGCGAGCACAGATACGCAGTATTTT . TRBJ2-3 . TRBV15
CASSELLSGANVLTF TGTGCCAGCAGTGAACTGCTCTCTGGGGCCAACGTCCTGACTTTC . TRBJ2-6 . TRBV25-1
CASSLSENTGELFF TGCGCCAGCAGCTTGTCGGAGAACACCGGGGAGCTGTTTTTT . TRBJ2-2 . TRBV5-1
CASSYGLAGGQETQYF TGCGCCAGCAGCTACGGACTAGCGGGTGGGCAAGAGACCCAGTACTTC . TRBJ2-5 TRBD2 TRBV5-1
CAWSSARDRVGGYTF TGTGCCTGGAGTTCAGCCCGGGACAGGGTCGGGGGCTACACCTTC . TRBJ1-2 TRBD1 TRBV30
CASSPLIGQGGIQETQYF TGTGCCAGCTCACCACTCATCGGACAGGGAGGGATTCAAGAGACCCAGTACTTC few TRBJ2-5 . TRBV18
CASSYQGEDTQYF TGTGCCAGCAGCTACCAAGGGGAAGATACGCAGTATTTT . TRBJ2-3 . TRBV5-4
CASTETPSGNTIYF TGTGCCAGCACCGAGACACCCTCTGGAAACACCATATATTTT . TRBJ1-3 . TRBV9
CATSSGTAFTDTQYF TGTGCCACCAGCAGCGGGACAGCCTTCACAGATACGCAGTATTTT once TRBJ2-3 TRBD1 TRBV15
CASSGRTGLTEQFF TGTGCCAGCTCAGGAAGAACGGGTCTCACTGAGCAGTTCTTC . TRBJ2-1 . TRBV18
CASSSNGGRTGELFF TGTGCCAGCAGCTCCAACGGGGGGAGGACCGGGGAGCTGTTTTTT . TRBJ2-2 TRBD2 TRBV7-3
CARKVRQQETQYF TGTGCCCGGAAGGTCAGACAGCAAGAGACCCAGTACTTC . TRBJ2-5 . TRBV30
CASSPSGSNEQFF TGTGCCAGCAGCCCTAGCGGGAGTAATGAGCAGTTCTTC . TRBJ2-1 TRBD2 TRBV7-2
CASSLGAGWAYEQYF TGTGCCAGCAGCTTAGGAGCGGGGTGGGCCTACGAGCAGTACTTC few TRBJ2-7 TRBD2 TRBV7-2
CAMAEQGNTGELFF TGTGCCATGGCAGAACAGGGGAACACCGGGGAGCTGTTTTTT few TRBJ2-2 . TRBV10-3
CASSGGVTDTQYF TGCGCCAGCAGTGGAGGAGTTACAGATACGCAGTATTTT . TRBJ2-3 . TRBV5-1
CSASNGYTF TGCAGTGCTAGTAATGGCTACACCTTC few TRBJ1-2 . TRBV20-1
CASSYSKREGLDEQFF TGTGCCAGCAGTTACTCGAAGAGGGAGGGCCTCGATGAGCAGTTCTTC . TRBJ2-1 TRBD2 TRBV6-5
CAWRESGTSVTGELFF TGTGCCTGGAGGGAATCCGGGACTAGCGTGACCGGGGAGCTGTTTTTT few TRBJ2-2 TRBD2 TRBV30
CAVQKSSASTDTQYF TGTGCCGTACAGAAGAGTTCAGCTAGCACAGATACGCAGTATTTT few TRBJ2-3 . TRBV10-3
CASSLESRKGTDTQYF TGTGCCAGCAGCTTAGAGTCCCGGAAGGGCACAGATACGCAGTATTTT . TRBJ2-3 . TRBV11-2
CAWRHLLPPYEQYF TGTGCCTGGAGGCACCTGCTGCCCCCCTACGAGCAGTACTTC . TRBJ2-7 . TRBV30